This is a list of T cell receptor beta chains from one sample in a study of blood T cell repertoires in COVID-19. TCRdb's copy holds only in-frame clones and misses some; the assay was immunoSEQ multiplex PCR. The repertoire has around 30,000 clones, roughly 87% of them found once; the top ten carry 11% to 15%. The sample consisted of peripheral blood. The receptors come from a man in his 60s with active COVID-19. Each CDR3 is given with its conserved first and last residue. Fields, in order: J gene, D gene, clone size, V gene, CDR3 DNA, CDR3 protein. A D gene is named only where the DNA matches it firmly. Only part of the rows carry a size: once, few, many, or a class if the clone is expanded.

j_gene: TRBJ2-7; d_gene: .; abundance: .; v_gene: TRBV18; CDR3nt: TGTGCCAGCTCATATCGACCAGGTGGCTACGAGCAGTACTTC; CDR3aa: CASSYRPGGYEQYF
j_gene: TRBJ2-7; d_gene: TRBD1; abundance: .; v_gene: TRBV5-1; CDR3nt: TGCGCCAGCAGCTTAGGGGGGACAGGTCCCTACGAGCAGTACTTC; CDR3aa: CASSLGGTGPYEQYF
j_gene: TRBJ2-2; d_gene: .; abundance: .; v_gene: TRBV7-2; CDR3nt: TGTGCCAGCAGCTTATCAAAGTTCACTAGTTTCGCCGGGGAGCTGTTTTTT; CDR3aa: CASSLSKFTSFAGELFF
j_gene: TRBJ1-6; d_gene: TRBD1; abundance: .; v_gene: TRBV7-3; CDR3nt: TGTGCCAGCGCGTCCGGGACAGGATATTCACCCCTCCACTTT; CDR3aa: CASASGTGYSPLHF
j_gene: TRBJ1-6; d_gene: .; abundance: .; v_gene: TRBV7-3; CDR3nt: TGTGCCAGCAGCTTATTCTCCCAGAATAATTCACCCCTCCACTTT; CDR3aa: CASSLFSQNNSPLHF
j_gene: TRBJ1-5; d_gene: TRBD1; abundance: .; v_gene: TRBV2; CDR3nt: TGTGCCAGCAGTGAGCGACACTCAGGGGGTAGCAATCAGCCCCAGCATTTT; CDR3aa: CASSERHSGGSNQPQHF
j_gene: TRBJ1-2; d_gene: .; abundance: .; v_gene: TRBV30; CDR3nt: TGTGCCTGGAGTGTATTAGGACACGGGGGCTACACCTTC; CDR3aa: CAWSVLGHGGYTF
j_gene: TRBJ2-7; d_gene: TRBD2; abundance: .; v_gene: TRBV24-1; CDR3nt: TGTGCCCCGGAGTGCGGGGGGGCGGAAGAGCAGTACTTC; CDR3aa: CAPECGGAEEQYF
j_gene: TRBJ1-2; d_gene: .; abundance: once; v_gene: TRBV3-1/TRBV3-2; CDR3nt: TGTGCCAGCAGCCAAGTTAGCCTTCGGGGCTACACCTTC; CDR3aa: CASSQVSLRGYTF
j_gene: TRBJ2-7; d_gene: .; abundance: .; v_gene: TRBV3-1/TRBV3-2; CDR3nt: TGTGCCAGCAGCCAAGGCAGGACAGAAACCTACGAGCAGTACTTC; CDR3aa: CASSQGRTETYEQYF
j_gene: TRBJ2-3; d_gene: TRBD2; abundance: .; v_gene: TRBV7-2; CDR3nt: TGTGCCAGCCGGCGGGGGGGCCGTGATACGCAGTATTTT; CDR3aa: CASRRGGRDTQYF